Reported below is one TCR beta chain. This entry comes from a study of blood T cell repertoires in COVID-19. Overall study context: From T cells, B-cell-depleted T cells, or PBMCs came the material, which was cDNA or gDNA.

Those enrolled, adults aged about 18 to 89 years, came from under 25 US areas. Participants' reported clinical history set cohort assignment. Original handling: Reference gene primer amplification yielded estimated nucleated cell counts. Sequencing was performed with immunoSEQ multiplex PCR; in TCRdb, only in-frame clones are kept and a portion is missing. The V and J calls and the clone size are those of that table, but D and trimming were determined from the DNA. The sample includes a few hundred thousand clones, around 87% of them seen just once. The CDR3 loop spans 14 amino acids. Per the germline V gene, CDR1 is LGHDT and CDR2 is YNNKEL (reference sequence). The germline V and J ends were trimmed by 0 bases and 4 bases, with 9 bases remaining between them.

Sequencing was done on a sample of PBMCs or T cells enriched from blood (not recorded which). This TCR was recovered from a man in his forties in a cohort exposed to, infected with or recovered from COVID-19 (not recorded which). This chain connects TRBV3-1 (or the pseudogene TRBV3-2) to TRBJ2-5; D is perhaps TRBD1 (5 bases). The CDR3 sequence is CASSQDLQGETQYF. CDR3 sequence (DNA): TGTGCCAGCAGCCAAGATCTCCAGGGAGAGACCCAGTACTTC.